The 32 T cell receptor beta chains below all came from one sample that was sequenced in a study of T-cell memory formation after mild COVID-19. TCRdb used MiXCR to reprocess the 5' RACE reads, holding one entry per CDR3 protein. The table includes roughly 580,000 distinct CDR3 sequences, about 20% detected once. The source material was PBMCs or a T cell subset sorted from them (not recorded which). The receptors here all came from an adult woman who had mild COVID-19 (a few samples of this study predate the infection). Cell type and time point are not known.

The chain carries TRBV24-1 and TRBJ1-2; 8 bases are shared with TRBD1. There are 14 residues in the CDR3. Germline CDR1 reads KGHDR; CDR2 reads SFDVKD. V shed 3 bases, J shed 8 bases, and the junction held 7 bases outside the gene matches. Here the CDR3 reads CATSDPGTGGGYTF. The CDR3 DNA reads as TGTGCCACCAGTGATCCTGGGACAGGCGGCGGCTACACCTTC.

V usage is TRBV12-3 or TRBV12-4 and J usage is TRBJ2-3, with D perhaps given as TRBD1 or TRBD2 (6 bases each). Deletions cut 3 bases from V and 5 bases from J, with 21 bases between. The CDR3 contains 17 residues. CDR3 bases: TGTGCCAGCAGTTTCGGAAGAGGGGGGCCTACGGGAGATACGCAGTATTTT. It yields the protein CASSFGRGGPTGDTQYF.

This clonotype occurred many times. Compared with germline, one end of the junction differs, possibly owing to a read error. The CDR3 DNA sequence: TGTGCCAGCAGCTTACAGGGGATGAACACTGAAGCTTTCTTT. It specifies CASSLQGMNTEAFF. The chain joins TRBV5-1 to TRBJ1-1; TRBD1 matches at 7 bases. The CDR3 sequence is 14 residues long. Germline V CDR1 and CDR2: SGHRS, YFSETQ.

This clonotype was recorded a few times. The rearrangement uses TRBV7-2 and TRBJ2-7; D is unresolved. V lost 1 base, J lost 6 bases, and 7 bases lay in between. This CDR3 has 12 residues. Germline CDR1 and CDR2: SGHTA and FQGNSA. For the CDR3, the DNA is TGTGCCAGCAGCTTAGGCACTGCCGAGCAGTACTTC. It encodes CASSLGTAEQYF.

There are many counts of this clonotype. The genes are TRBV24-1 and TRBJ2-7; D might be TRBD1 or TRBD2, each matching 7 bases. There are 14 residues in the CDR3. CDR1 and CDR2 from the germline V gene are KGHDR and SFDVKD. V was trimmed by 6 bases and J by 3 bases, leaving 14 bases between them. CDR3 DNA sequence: TGTGCCACCAGTCCCTCAGGGGGGGGCTACGAGCAGTACTTC. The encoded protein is CATSPSGGGYEQYF.

The CDR3 DNA sequence: TGTGCCAGCAGGGGGCGAGGGCAGACCACCGGGGAGCTGTTTTTT. The encoded protein is CASRGRGQTTGELFF. The chain couples TRBV27 to TRBJ2-2; D could derive from TRBD1 or TRBD2 (5 bases each). The CDR3 is 15 residues long. CDR1 MNHEY and CDR2 SMNVEV come from the germline V gene (reference sequence). Trimming left V 6 bases short and J 4 bases short, with 15 bases between.

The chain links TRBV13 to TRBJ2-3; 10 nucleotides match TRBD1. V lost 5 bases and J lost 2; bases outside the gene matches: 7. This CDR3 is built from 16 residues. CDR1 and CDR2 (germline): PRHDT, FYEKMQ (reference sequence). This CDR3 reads CASSLRQGAVTDTQYF. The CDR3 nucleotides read TGTGCCAGCAGCCTAAGACAGGGGGCGGTCACAGATACGCAGTATTTT.

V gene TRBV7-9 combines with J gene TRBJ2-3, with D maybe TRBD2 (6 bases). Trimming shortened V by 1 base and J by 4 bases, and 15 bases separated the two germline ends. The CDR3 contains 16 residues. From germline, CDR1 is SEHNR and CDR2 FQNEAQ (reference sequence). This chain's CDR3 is CASSLVVAARADTQYF. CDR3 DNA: TGTGCCAGCAGCTTAGTCGTAGCGGCTCGGGCAGATACGCAGTATTTT.

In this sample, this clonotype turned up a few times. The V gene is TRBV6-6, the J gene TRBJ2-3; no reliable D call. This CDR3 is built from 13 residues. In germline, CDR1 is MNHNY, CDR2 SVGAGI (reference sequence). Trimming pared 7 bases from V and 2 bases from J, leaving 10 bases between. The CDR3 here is CASTAWITDTQYF. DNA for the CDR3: TGTGCCAGCACTGCCTGGATCACAGATACGCAGTATTTT.

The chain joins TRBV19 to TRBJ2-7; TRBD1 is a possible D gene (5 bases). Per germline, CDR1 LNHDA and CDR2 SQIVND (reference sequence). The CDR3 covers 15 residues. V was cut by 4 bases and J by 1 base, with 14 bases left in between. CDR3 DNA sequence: TGTGCCAGTAGTAGAACAACAGGTTATTCCTACGAGCAGTACTTC. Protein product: CASSRTTGYSYEQYF.

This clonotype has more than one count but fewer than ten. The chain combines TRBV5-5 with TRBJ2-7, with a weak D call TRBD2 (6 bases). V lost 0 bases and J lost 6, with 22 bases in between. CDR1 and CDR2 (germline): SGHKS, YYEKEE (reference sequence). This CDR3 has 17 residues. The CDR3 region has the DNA TGTGCCAGCAGCTTGGAACCCGAGGAGGGAAAGAGATGCGAGCAGTACTTC. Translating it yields CASSLEPEEGKRCEQYF.

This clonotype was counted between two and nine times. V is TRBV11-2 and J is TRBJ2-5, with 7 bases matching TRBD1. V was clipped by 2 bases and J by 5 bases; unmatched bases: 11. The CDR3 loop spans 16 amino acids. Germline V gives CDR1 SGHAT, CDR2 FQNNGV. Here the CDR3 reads CASSLMRGGWLETQYF. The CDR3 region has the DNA TGTGCCAGCAGCTTAATGAGAGGGGGCTGGTTGGAGACCCAGTACTTC.

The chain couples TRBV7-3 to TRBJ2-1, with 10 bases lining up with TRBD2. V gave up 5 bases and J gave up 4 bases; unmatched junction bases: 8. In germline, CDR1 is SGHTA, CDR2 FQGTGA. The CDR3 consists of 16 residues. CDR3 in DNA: TGTGCCAGCAGCCTCCACGGGACTAGCGTATACAATGAGCAGTTCTTC. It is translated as CASSLHGTSVYNEQFF.

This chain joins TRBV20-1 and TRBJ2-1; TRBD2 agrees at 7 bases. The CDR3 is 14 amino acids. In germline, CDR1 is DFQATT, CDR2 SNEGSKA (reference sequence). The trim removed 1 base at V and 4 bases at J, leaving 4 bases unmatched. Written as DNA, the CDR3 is TGCAGTGCTAGAGTGGCGCGGGGGTACAATGAGCAGTTCTTC. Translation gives CSARVARGYNEQFF.

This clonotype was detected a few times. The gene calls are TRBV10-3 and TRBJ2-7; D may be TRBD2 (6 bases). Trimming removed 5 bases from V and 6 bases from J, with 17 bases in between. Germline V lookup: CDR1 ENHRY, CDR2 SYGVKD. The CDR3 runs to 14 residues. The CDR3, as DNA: TGTGCCATCAGTCCCAGCGGGTTATCTCCCGAGCAGTACTTC. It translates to CAISPSGLSPEQYF.

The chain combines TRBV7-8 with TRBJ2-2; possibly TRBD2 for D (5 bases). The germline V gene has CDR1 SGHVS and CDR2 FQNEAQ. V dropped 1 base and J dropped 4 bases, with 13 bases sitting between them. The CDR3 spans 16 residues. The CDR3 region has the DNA TGTGCCAGCAGCTTAGTTCGGGGAATCGGCACCGGGGAGCTGTTTTTT. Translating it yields CASSLVRGIGTGELFF.

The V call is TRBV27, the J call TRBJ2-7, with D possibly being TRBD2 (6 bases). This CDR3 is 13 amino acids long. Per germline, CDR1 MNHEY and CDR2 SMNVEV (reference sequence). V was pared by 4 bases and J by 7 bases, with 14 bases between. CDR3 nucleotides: TGTGCCAGCAGTTCTGTGAGTGGGGGGGAGCAGTACTTC. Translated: CASSSVSGGEQYF.

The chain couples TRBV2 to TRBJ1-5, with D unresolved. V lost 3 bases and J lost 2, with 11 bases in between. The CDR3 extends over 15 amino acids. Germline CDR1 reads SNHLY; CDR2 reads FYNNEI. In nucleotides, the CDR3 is TGTGCCAGCAGTGACCCATTCGCGGGCAATCAGCCCCAGCATTTT. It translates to CASSDPFAGNQPQHF.

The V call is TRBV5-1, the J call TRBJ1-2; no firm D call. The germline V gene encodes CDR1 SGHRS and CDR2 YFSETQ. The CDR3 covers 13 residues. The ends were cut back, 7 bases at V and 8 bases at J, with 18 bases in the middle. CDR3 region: CASESGGGEGYTF. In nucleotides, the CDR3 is TGCGCCAGCGAGTCAGGCGGCGGTGAAGGCTACACCTTC.

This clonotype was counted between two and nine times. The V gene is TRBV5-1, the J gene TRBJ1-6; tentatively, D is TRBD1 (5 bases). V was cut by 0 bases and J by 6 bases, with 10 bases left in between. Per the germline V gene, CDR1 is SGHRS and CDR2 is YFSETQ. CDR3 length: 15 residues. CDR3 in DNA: TGCGCCAGCAGCTTGGTGGGACGGAGTAATTCACCCCTCCACTTT. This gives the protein CASSLVGRSNSPLHF.

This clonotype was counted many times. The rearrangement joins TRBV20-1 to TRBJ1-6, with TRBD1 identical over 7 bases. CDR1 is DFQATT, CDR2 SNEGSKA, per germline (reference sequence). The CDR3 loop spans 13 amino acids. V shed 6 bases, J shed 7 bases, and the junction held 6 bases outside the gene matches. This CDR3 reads CSARGQSNSPLHF. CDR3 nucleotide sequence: TGCAGTGCAAGGGGACAGTCCAATTCACCCCTCCACTTT.

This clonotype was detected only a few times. The CDR3 sequence: CASSTGTGITEAFF. The CDR3 DNA reads TGCGCCAGCAGCACGGGGACAGGGATCACTGAAGCTTTCTTT. This chain uses TRBV5-1 with TRBJ1-1; 9 bases align to TRBD1. Germline V CDR1 and CDR2: SGHRS, YFSETQ. The CDR3 runs to 14 residues. After removal of 4 bases from V and 4 bases from J, the junction contained 5 bases not matched to a gene.

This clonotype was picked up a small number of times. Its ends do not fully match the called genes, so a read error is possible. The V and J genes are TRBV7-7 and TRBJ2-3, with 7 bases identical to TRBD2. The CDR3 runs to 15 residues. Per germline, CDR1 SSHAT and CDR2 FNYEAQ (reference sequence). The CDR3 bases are TGTGCTAGCAGCTTAGGCGGCGGGAGAGCAGATACGCAGTATTTT. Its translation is CASSLGGGRADTQYF. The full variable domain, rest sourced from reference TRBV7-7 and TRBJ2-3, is GAGVSQSPRYKVTKRGQDVTLRCDPISSHATLYWYQQALGQGPEFLTYFNYEAQPDKSGLPSDRFSAERPEGSISTLTIQRTEQRDSAMYRCASSLGGGRADTQYFGPGTRLTVL.

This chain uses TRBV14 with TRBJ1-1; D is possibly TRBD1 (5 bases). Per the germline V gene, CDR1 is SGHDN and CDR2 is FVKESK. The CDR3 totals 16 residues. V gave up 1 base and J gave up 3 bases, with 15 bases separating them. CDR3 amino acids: CASSQGWGNGHTEAFF. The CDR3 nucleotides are TGTGCCAGCAGCCAAGGGTGGGGGAATGGACACACTGAAGCTTTCTTT.

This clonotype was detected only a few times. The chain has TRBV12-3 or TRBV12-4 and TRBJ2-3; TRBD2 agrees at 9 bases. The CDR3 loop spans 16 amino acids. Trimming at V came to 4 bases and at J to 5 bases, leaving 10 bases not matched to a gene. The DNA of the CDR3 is TGTGCCAGCAGTTCTTCCGGGACTAGCTATGGAGATACGCAGTATTTT. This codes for CASSSSGTSYGDTQYF.

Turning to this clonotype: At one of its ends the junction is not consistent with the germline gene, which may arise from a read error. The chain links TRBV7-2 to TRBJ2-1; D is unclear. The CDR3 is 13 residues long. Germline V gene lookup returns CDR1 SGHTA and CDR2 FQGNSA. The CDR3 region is CASSLVLSDQWIF. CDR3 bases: TGTGCCAGCAGCTTAGTTCTCAGCGATCAATGGATCTTC.

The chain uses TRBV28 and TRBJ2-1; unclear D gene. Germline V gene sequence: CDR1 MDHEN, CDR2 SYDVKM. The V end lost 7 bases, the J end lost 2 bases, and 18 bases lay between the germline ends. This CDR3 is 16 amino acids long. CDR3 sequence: CASTYGLSGTYNEQFF. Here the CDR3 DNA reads TGTGCCAGCACCTATGGCCTCTCAGGCACCTACAATGAGCAGTTCTTC. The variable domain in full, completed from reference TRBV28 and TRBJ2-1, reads DVKVTQSSRYLVKRTGEKVFLECVQDMDHENMFWYRQDPGLGLRLIYFSYDVKMKEKGDIPEGYSVSREKKERFSLILESASTNQTSMYLCASTYGLSGTYNEQFFGPGTRLTVL.

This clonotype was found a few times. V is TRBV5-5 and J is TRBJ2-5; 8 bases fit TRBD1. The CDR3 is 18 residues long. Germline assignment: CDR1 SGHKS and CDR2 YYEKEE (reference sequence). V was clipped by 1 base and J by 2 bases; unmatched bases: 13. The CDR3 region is CASSLWLTGTGEQETQYF. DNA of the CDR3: TGTGCCAGCAGCTTGTGGCTAACCGGGACAGGAGAACAAGAGACCCAGTACTTC.

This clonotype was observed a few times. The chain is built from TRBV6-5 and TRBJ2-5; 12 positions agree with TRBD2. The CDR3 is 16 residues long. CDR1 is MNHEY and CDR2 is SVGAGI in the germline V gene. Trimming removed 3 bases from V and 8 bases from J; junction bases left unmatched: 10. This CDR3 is CASSYVLPTSGSTQYF. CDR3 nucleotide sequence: TGTGCCAGCAGTTATGTCCTACCGACTAGCGGGAGTACCCAGTACTTC.

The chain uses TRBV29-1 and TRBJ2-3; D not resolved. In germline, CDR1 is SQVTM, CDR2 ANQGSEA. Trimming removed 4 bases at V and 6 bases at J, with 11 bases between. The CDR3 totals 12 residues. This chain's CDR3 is CSVGPPGDTQYF. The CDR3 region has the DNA TGCAGCGTTGGGCCCCCAGGCGATACGCAGTATTTT.

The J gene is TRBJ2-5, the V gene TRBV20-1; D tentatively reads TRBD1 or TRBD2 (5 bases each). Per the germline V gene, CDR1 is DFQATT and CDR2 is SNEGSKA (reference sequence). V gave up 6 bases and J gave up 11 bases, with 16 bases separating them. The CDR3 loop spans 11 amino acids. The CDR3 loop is CSASVGTVQYF. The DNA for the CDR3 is TGCAGTGCAAGTGTCGGGACGGTACAGTACTTC.

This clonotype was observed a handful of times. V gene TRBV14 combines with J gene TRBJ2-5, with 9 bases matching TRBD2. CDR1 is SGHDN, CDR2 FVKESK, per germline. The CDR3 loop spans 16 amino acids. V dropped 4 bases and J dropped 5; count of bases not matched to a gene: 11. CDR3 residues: CASSLVPGTSWETQYF. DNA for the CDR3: TGTGCCAGCAGCCTTGTCCCCGGGACTAGCTGGGAGACCCAGTACTTC.